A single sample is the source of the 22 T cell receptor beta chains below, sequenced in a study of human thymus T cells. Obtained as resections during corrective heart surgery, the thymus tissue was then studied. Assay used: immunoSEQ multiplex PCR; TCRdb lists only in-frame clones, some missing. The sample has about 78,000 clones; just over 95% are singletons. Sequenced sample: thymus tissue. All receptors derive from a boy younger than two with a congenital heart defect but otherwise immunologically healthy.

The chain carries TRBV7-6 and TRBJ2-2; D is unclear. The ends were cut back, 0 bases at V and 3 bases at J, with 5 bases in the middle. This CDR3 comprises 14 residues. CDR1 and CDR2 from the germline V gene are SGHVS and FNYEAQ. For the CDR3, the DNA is TGTGCCAGCAGCTTAGCGCCAGACACCGGGGAGCTGTTTTTT. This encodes CASSLAPDTGELFF.

CDR3 loop: CASGDRVFGNTIYF. The CDR3 nucleotides read TGTGCCAGCGGAGACAGGGTGTTTGGAAACACCATATATTTT. The chain is built from TRBV6-1 and TRBJ1-3; 7 bases are a match to TRBD1. Germline CDR1 is MNHNS and CDR2 is SASEGT. The CDR3 extends over 14 amino acids. With 8 bases clipped from V and 3 bases from J, the junction kept 7 bases outside the gene matches.

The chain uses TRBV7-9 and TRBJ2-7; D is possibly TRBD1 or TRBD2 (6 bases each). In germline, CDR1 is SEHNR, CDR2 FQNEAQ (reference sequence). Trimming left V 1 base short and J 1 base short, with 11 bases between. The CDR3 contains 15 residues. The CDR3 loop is CASSLERGPSYEQYF. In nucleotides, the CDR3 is TGTGCCAGCAGCTTAGAACGGGGGCCTTCCTACGAGCAGTACTTC.

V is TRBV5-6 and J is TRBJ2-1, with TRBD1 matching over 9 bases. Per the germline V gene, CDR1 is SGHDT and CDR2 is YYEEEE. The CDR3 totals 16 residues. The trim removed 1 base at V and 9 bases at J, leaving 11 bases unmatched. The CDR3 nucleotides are TGTGCCAGCAGCTTGCTAACCGGGACAGGGAAGGGTGAGCAGTTCTTC. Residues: CASSLLTGTGKGEQFF.

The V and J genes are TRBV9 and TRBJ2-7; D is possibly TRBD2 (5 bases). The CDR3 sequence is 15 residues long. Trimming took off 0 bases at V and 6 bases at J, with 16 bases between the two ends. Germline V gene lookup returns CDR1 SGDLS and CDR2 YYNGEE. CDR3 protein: CASSVDYRAGGEQYF. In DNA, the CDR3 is TGTGCCAGCAGCGTAGACTATAGGGCCGGAGGCGAGCAGTACTTC.

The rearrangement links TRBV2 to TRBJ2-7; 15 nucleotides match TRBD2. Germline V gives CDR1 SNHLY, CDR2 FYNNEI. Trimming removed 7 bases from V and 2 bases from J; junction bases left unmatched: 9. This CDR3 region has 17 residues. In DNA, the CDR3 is TGTGCCAGCACAGGACTAGCGGGGGGGACGCACACCTACGAGCAGTACTTC. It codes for CASTGLAGGTHTYEQYF.

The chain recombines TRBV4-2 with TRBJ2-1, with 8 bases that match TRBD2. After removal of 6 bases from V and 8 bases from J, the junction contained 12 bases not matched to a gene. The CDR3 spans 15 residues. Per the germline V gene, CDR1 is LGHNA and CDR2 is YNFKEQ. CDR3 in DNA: TGTGCCAGCAGTCCCAGCCTCGCGGGGGGACATGAGCAGTTCTTC. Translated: CASSPSLAGGHEQFF.

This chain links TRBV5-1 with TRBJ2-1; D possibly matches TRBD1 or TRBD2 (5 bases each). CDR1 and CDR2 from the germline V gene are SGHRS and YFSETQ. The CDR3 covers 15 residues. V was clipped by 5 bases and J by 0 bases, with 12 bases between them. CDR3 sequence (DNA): TGCGCCAGCAGTCAACGGGACCCCTCCTACAATGAGCAGTTCTTC. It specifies CASSQRDPSYNEQFF.

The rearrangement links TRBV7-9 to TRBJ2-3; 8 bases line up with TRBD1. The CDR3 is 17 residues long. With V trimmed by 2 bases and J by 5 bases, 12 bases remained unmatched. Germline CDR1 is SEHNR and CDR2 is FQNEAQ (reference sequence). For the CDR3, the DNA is TGTGCCAGCAGCTTAAGGCCAAACAGGGGGAAGGAAGATACGCAGTATTTT. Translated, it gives CASSLRPNRGKEDTQYF.

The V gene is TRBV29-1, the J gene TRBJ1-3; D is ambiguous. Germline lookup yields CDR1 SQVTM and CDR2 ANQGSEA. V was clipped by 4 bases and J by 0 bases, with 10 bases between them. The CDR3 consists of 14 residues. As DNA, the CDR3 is TGCAGCGTTGTCGGTGACATCTCTGGAAACACCATATATTTT. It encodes CSVVGDISGNTIYF.

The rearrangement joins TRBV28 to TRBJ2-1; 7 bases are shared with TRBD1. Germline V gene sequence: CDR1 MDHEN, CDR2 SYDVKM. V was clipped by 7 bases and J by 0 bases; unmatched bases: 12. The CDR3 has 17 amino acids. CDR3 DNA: TGTGCCAGCAAACTCTCGGACAGGTGGAGCTCCTACAATGAGCAGTTCTTC. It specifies CASKLSDRWSSYNEQFF.

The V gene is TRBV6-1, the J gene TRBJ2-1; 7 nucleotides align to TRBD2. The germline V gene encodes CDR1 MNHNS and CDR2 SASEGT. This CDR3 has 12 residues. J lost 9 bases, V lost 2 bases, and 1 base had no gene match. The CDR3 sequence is CASSEPGGEQFF. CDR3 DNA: TGTGCCAGCAGTGAACCGGGGGGTGAGCAGTTCTTC.

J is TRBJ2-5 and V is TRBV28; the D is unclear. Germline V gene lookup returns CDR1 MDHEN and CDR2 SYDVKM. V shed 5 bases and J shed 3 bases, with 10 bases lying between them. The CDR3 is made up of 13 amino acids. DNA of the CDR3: TGTGCCAGCAGTCACTATAGCAAAGAGACCCAGTACTTC. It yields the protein CASSHYSKETQYF.

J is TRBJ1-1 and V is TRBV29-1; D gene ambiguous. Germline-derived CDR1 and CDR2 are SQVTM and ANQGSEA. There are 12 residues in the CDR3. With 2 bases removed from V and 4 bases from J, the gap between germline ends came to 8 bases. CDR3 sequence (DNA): TGCAGCGTTGAAAGGCTGGGCACTGAAGCTTTCTTT. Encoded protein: CSVERLGTEAFF.

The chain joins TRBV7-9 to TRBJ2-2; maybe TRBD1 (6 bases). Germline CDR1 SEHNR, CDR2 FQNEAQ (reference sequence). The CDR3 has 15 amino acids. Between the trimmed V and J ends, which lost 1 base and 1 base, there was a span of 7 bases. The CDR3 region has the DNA TGTGCCAGCAGCTTAGGACAGGAGAACACCGGGGAGCTGTTTTTT. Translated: CASSLGQENTGELFF.

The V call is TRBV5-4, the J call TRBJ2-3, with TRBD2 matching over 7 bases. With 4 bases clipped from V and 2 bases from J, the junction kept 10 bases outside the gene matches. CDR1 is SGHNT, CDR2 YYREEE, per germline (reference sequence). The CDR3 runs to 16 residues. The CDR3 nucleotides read TGTGCCAGCAGCCCCCGGGGAGGGGTAATCACAGATACGCAGTATTTT. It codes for CASSPRGGVITDTQYF.

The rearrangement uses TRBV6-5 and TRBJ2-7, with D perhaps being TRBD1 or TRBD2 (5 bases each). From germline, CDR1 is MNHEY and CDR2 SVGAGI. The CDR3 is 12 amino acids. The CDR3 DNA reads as TGTGTCATAGGGGAGAGGCACTACGAGCAGTACTTC. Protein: CVIGERHYEQYF.

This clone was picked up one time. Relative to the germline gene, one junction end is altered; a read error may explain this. The CDR3 region is CASSPTGQDYGYTF. The CDR3 DNA sequence: TGTGCCAGCAGCCCGACGGGACAGGACTACGGCTACACCTTC. This rearrangement joins TRBV7-3 to TRBJ1-2, with 8 bases matching TRBD1. The CDR3 has 14 amino acids. The germline V gene has CDR1 SGHTA and CDR2 FQGTGA.

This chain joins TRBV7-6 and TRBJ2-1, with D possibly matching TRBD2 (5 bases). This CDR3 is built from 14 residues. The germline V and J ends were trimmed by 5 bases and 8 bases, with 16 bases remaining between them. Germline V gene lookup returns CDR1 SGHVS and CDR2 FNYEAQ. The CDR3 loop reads CASSPLAGVDEQFF. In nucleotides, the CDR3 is TGTGCCAGCAGCCCCCTCGCGGGTGTGGATGAGCAGTTCTTC.

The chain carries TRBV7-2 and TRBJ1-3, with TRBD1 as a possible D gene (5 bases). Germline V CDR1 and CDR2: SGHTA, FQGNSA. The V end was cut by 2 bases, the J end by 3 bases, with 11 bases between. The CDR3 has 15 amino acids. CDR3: CASSLSRQHGNTIYF. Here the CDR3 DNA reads TGTGCCAGCAGCTTAAGTCGACAGCATGGAAACACCATATATTTT.

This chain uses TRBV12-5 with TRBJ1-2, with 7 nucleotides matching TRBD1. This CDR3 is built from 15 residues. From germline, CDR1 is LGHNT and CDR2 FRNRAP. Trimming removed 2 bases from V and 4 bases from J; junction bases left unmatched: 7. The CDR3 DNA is TGTGCTAGTGGTTTGATTCCCAGGGACAGCTATGGCTACACCTTC. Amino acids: CASGLIPRDSYGYTF.

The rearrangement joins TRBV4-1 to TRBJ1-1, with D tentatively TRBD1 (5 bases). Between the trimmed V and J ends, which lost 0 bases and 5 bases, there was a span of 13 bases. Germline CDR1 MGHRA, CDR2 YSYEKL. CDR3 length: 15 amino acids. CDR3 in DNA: TGCGCCAGCAGCCAAGATGGAGCAGGGAGAACTGAAGCTTTCTTT. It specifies CASSQDGAGRTEAFF.